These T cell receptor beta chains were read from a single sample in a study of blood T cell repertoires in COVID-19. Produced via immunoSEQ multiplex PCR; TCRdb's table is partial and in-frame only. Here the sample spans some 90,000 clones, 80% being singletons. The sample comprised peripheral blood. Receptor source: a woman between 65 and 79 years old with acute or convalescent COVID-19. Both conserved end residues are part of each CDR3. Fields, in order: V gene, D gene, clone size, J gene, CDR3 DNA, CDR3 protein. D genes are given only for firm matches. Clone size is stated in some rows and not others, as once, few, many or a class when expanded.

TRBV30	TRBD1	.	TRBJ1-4	TGTGCCTGGATTCCGCCGGGACAGGGGTACGAAAAACTGTTTTTT	CAWIPPGQGYEKLFF
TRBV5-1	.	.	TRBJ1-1	TGCCCCCGCCGCGGCCGGGGGGGCTCGACTGAAGCTTTCTTT	CPRRGRGGSTEAFF
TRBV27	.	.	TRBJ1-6	TGTGCCAGCAGTTTATTATCACCCCTCCACTTT	CASSLLSPLHF
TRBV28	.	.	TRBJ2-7	TGTGCCAGCATCTCCGGCGGGGCCTACGAGCAGTACTTC	CASISGGAYEQYF
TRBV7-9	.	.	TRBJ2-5	TGTGCCGGGGGGGCGACCCAAGAGACCCAGTACTTC	CAGGATQETQYF
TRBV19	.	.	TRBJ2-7	TGTGCCAGTAGCGGGACTCGGGCTGGATACGAGCAGTACTTC	CASSGTRAGYEQYF
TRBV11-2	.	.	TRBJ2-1	TGTGCCAGCAGCTTAGGAGAAGCGTTCTTC	CASSLGEAFF
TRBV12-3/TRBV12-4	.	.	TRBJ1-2	TGTGCCAGCAGGCCGACCGGGTCCTATGGCTACACCTTC	CASRPTGSYGYTF
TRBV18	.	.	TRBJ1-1	TGTGCCAGCTCACCCTGGCAGGGAGGCGGGACTGAAGCTTTCTTT	CASSPWQGGGTEAFF
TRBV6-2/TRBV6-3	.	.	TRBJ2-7	TGTGCCAGCAGTGGCCCGACAGGTTTGGCCTACGAGCAGTACTTC	CASSGPTGLAYEQYF
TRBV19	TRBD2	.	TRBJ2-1	TGTGCCAGTAGTCGGCCTAGCGGGAGTAGGAATGAGCAGTTCTTC	CASSRPSGSRNEQFF
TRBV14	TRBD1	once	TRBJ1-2	TGTGCCAGCAGCCAAGGACAGGGGAGTAACTATGGCTACACCTTC	CASSQGQGSNYGYTF
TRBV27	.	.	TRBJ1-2	TGTGCCACCGGGGGTCCAGGGCGCGCCTATGGCTACACCTTC	CATGGPGRAYGYTF
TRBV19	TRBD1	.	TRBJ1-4	TGTGCCAGTAGCGGGACAGGGGGCGTCGAAAAACTGTTTTTT	CASSGTGGVEKLFF
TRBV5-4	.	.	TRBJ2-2	TGTGCCAGCAGCGTCGGGACTCCCAACACCGGGGAGCTGTTTTTT	CASSVGTPNTGELFF
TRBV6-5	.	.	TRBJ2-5	TGTGCCAGCAGTTACTCCAGGGCGGGGGAGACCCAGTACTTC	CASSYSRAGETQYF
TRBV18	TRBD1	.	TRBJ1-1	TGTGCCAGCTCACCACTACCGGGACAGGCCGTGAACACTGAAGCTTTCTTT	CASSPLPGQAVNTEAFF
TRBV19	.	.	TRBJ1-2	TGTGCCAGTACGAACCCGTTACAGCCTCGGGGGGCTTTTTATGGCTACACCTTC	CASTNPLQPRGAFYGYTF
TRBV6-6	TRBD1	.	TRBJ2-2	TGTGCCAGCACGCCCAGGGGGAGCACCGGGGAGCTGTTTTTT	CASTPRGSTGELFF
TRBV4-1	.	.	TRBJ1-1	TGCGCCAGCAGCCAAGGGCAGGGAAACACTGAAGCTTTCTTT	CASSQGQGNTEAFF
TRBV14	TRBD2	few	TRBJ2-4	TGTGCCAGCAGCCACGGACTAGCGGGAGGGTTGGCCAAAAACATTCAGTACTTC	CASSHGLAGGLAKNIQYF
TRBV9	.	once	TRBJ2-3	TGTGCCAGCAGCGTAGGCGGGTTGGCAGATACGCAGTATTTT	CASSVGGLADTQYF
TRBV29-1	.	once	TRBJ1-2	TGCAGCGTTTCGGAGGCAGGGGCTAACTATGGCTACACCTTC	CSVSEAGANYGYTF
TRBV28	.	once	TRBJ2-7	TGTGCCAGCAGTATTCTTCCGCGCGAGCAGTACTTC	CASSILPREQYF
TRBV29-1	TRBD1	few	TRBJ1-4	TGCAGCGCGGGGACAGGATCTAGTGAAAAACTGTTTTTT	CSAGTGSSEKLFF
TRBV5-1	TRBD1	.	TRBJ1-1	TGCGCCAGCAGCTTTGAGACAGGGCCCACTGAAGCTTTCTTT	CASSFETGPTEAFF